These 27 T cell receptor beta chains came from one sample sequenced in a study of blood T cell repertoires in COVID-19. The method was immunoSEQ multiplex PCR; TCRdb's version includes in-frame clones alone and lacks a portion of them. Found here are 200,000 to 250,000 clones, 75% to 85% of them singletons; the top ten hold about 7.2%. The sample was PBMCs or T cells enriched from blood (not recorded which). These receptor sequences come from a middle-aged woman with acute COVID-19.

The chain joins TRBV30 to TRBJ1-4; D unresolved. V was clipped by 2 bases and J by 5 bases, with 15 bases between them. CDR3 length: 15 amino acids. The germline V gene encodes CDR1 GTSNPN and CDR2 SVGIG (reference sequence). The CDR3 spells CAWSPNSFLNEKLFF. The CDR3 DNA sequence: TGTGCCTGGAGTCCGAACAGCTTTCTCAATGAAAAACTGTTTTTT. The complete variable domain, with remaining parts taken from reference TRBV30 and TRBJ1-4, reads SQTIHQWPATLVQPVGSPLSLECTVEGTSNPNLYWYRQAAGRGLQLLFYSVGIGQISSEVPQNLSASRPQDRQFILSSKKLLLSDSGFYLCAWSPNSFLNEKLFFGSGTQLSVL.

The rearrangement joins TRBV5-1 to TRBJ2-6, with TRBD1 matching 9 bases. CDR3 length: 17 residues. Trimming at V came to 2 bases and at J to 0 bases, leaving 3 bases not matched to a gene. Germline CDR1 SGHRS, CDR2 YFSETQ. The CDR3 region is CASSLRTGDSGANVLTF. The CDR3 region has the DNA TGCGCCAGCAGCTTAAGGACAGGGGACTCTGGGGCCAACGTCCTGACTTTC.

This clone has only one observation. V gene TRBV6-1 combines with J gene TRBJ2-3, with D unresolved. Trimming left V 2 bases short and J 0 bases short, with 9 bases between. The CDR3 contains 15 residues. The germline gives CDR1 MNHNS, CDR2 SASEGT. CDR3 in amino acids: CASSERGPSTDTQYF. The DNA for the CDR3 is TGTGCCAGCAGTGAAAGAGGTCCTAGCACAGATACGCAGTATTTT.

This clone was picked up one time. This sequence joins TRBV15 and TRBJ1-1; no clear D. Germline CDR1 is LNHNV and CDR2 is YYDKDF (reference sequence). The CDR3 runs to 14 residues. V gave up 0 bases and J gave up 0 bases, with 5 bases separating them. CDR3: CATSRDPVNTEAFF. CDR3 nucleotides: TGTGCCACCAGCAGAGATCCGGTGAACACTGAAGCTTTCTTT. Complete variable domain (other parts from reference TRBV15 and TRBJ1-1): DAMVIQNPRYQVTQFGKPVTLSCSQTLNHNVMYWYQQKSSQAPKLLFHYYDKDFNNEADTPDNFQSRRPNTSFCFLDIRSPGLGDTAMYLCATSRDPVNTEAFFGQGTRLTVV.

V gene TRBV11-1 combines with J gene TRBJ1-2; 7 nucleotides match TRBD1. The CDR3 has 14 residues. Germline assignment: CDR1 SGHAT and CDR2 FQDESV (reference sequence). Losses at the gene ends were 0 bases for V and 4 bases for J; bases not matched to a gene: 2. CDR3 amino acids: CASSLARQGYGYTF. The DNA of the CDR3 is TGTGCCAGCAGCTTAGCTCGACAGGGCTATGGCTACACCTTC.

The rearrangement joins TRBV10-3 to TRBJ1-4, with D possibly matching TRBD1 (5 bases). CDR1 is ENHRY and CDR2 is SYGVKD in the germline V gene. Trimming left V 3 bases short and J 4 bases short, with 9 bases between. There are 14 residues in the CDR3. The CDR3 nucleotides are TGTGCCATCAGTGACGGACAAGATAATGAAAAACTGTTTTTT. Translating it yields CAISDGQDNEKLFF.

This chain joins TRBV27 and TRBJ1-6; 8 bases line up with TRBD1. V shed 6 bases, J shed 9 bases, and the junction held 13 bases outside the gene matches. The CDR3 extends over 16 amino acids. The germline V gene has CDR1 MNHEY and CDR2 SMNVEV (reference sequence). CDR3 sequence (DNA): TGTGCCAGCAGCCACAGACAGGGGTTGGGAAGTTCACCCCTCCACTTT. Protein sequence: CASSHRQGLGSSPLHF.

The CDR3 sequence is CASSSPTSGSFISGANVLTF. In DNA form, the CDR3 reads TGTGCCAGCAGCTCCCCGACTAGCGGGAGTTTCATCTCTGGGGCCAACGTCCTGACTTTC. This rearrangement joins TRBV9 to TRBJ2-6, with TRBD2 matching 12 bases. Germline V gene sequence: CDR1 SGDLS, CDR2 YYNGEE. The CDR3 runs to 20 residues. Losses at the gene ends were 4 bases for V and 0 bases for J; bases not matched to a gene: 11.

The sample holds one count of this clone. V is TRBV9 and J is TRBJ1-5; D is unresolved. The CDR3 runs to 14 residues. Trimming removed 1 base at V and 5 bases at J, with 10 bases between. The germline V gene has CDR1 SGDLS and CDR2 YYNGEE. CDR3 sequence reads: CASSVRRTHQPQHF. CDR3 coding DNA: TGTGCCAGCAGCGTACGTCGGACTCATCAGCCCCAGCATTTT.

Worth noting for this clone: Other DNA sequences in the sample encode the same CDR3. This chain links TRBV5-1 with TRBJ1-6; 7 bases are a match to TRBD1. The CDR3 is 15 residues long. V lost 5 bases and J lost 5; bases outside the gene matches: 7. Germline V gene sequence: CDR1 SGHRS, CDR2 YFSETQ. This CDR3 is CASSPGTADNSPLHF. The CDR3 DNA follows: TGCGCCAGCAGTCCGGGGACAGCCGATAATTCACCCCTCCACTTT. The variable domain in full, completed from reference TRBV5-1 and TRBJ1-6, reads KAGVTQTPRYLIKTRGQQVTLSCSPISGHRSVSWYQQTPGQGLQFLFEYFSETQRNKGNFPGRFSGRQFSNSRSEMNVSTLELGDSALYLCASSPGTADNSPLHFGNGTRLTVT.

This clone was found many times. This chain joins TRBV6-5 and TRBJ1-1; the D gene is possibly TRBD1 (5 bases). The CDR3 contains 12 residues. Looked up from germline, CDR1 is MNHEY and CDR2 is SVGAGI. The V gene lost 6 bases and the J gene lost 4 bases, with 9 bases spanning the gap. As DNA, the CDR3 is TGTGCCAGCAGAGCAGGGCCCACTGAAGCTTTCTTT. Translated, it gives CASRAGPTEAFF.

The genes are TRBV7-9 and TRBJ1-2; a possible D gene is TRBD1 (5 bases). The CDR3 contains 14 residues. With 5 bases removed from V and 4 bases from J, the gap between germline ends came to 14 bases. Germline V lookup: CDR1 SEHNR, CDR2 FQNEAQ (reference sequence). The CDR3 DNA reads TGTGCCAGCAGCCGAATGACAGAAATCTATGGCTACACCTTC. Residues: CASSRMTEIYGYTF. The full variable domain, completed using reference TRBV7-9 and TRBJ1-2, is DTGVSQNPRHKITKRGQNVTFRCDPISEHNRLYWYRQTLGQGPEFLTYFQNEAQLEKSRLLSDRFSAERPKGSFSTLEIQRTEQGDSAMYLCASSRMTEIYGYTFGSGTRLTVV.

The CDR3 bases are TGTGCCAGCAGCATGACAGGCACCGATGGCTACACCTTC. Translation gives CASSMTGTDGYTF. The gene calls are TRBV5-4 and TRBJ1-2; tentative D call: TRBD1 (6 bases). CDR3 size: 13 residues. V was cut by 4 bases and J by 6 bases, with 13 bases left in between. Germline lookup yields CDR1 SGHNT and CDR2 YYREEE (reference sequence).

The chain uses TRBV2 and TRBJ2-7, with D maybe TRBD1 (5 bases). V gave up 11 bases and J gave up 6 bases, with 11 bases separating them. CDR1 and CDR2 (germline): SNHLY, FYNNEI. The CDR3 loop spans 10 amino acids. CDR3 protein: CASSGSEQYF. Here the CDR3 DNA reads TGTGCCTCTTCAGGGTCCGAGCAGTACTTC.

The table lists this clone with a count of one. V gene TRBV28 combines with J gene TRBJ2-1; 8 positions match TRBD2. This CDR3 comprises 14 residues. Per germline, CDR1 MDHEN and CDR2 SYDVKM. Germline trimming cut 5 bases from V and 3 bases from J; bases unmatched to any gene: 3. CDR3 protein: CASSSGSIYNEQFF. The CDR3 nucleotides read TGTGCCAGCAGTAGCGGGAGTATCTACAATGAGCAGTTCTTC.

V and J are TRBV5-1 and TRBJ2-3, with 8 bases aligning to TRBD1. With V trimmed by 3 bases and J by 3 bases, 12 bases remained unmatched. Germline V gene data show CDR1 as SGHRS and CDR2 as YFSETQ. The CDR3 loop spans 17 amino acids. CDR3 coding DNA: TGCGCCAGCAGCTGGAACAGGGGGTCCGCGAAGACAGATACGCAGTATTTT. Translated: CASSWNRGSAKTDTQYF.

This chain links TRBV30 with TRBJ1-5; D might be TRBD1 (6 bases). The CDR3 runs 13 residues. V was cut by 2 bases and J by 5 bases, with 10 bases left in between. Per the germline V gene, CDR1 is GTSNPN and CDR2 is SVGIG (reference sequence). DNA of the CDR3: TGTGCCTGGAGTAGTGCAGGGGATCAGCCCCAGCATTTT. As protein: CAWSSAGDQPQHF. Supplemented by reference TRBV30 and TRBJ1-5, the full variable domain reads SQTIHQWPATLVQPVGSPLSLECTVEGTSNPNLYWYRQAAGRGLQLLFYSVGIGQISSEVPQNLSASRPQDRQFILSSKKLLLSDSGFYLCAWSSAGDQPQHFGDGTRLSIL.

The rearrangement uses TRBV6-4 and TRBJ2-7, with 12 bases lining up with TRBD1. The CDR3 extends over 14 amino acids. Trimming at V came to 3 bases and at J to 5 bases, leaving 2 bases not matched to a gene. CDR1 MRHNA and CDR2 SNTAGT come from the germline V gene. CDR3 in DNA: TGTGCCAGCAGTGATGGGACAGGGGGCAACGAGCAGTACTTC. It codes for CASSDGTGGNEQYF.

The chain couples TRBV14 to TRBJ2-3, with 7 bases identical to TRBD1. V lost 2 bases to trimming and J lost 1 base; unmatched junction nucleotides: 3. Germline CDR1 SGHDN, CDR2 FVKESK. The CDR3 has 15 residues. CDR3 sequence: CASSQRDSGTDTQYF. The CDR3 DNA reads TGTGCCAGCAGCCAACGGGACAGCGGCACAGATACGCAGTATTTT.

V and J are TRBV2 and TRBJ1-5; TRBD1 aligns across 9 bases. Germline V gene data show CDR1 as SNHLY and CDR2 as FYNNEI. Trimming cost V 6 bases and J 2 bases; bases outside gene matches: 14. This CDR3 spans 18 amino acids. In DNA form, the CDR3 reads TGTGCCAGCAGACCTGACAGGGGGGATTTGAGTCGCAATCAGCCCCAGCATTTT. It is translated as CASRPDRGDLSRNQPQHF. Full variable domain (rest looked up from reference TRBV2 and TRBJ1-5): EPEVTQTPSHQVTQMGQEVILRCVPISNHLYFYWYRQILGQKVEFLVSFYNNEISEKSEIFDDQFSVERPDGSNFTLKIRSTKLEDSAMYFCASRPDRGDLSRNQPQHFGDGTRLSIL.

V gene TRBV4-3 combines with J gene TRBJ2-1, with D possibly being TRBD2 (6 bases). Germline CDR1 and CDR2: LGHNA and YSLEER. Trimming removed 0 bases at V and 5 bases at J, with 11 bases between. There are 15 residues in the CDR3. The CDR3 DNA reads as TGCGCCAGCAGCCAAGACGGGAGAGCGGACAATGAGCAGTTCTTC. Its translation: CASSQDGRADNEQFF.

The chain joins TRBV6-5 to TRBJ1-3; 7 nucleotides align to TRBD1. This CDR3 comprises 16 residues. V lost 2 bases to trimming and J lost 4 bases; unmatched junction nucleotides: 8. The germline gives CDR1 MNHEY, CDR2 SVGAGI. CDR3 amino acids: CASSYQQGLEGNTIYF. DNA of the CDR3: TGTGCCAGCAGTTACCAACAGGGGTTGGAAGGAAACACCATATATTTT.

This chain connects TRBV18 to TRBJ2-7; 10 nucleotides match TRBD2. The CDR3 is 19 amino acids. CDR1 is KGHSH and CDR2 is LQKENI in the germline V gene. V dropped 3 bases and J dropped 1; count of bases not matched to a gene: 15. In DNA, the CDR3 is TGTGCCAGCTCACCCCTCCCTTCCGGAGGGACTAGCGTATCCTACGAGCAGTACTTC. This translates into CASSPLPSGGTSVSYEQYF.

In DNA, the CDR3 is TGTGCCAGCAGCCGGGGGGTAAGCAATCAGCCCCAGCATTTT. Protein product: CASSRGVSNQPQHF. This sequence joins TRBV6-5 and TRBJ1-5; tentatively, D is TRBD1 (5 bases). This CDR3 is built from 14 residues. V was cut by 6 bases and J by 1 base, with 10 bases left in between. The germline gives CDR1 MNHEY, CDR2 SVGAGI.

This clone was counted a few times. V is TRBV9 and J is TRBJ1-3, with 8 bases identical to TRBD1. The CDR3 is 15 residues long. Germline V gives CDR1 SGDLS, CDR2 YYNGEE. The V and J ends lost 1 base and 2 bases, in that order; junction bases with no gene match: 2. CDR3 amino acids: CASSVTGGTGNTIYF. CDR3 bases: TGTGCCAGCAGCGTAACAGGGGGTACTGGAAACACCATATATTTT.

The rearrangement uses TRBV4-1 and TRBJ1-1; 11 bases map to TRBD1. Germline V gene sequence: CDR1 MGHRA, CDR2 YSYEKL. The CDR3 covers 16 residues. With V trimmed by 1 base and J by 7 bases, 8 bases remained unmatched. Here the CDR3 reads CASSQVRDRGDREAFF. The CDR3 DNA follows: TGCGCCAGCAGCCAAGTCCGGGACAGGGGGGACCGTGAAGCTTTCTTT.

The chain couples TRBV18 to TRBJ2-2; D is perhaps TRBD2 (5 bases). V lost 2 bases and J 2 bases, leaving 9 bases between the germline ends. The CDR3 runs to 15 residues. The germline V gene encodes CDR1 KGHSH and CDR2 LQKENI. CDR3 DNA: TGTGCCAGCTCACCAAGATCGGGAAACACCGGGGAGCTGTTTTTT. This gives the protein CASSPRSGNTGELFF.